This T cell receptor (beta chain) was sequenced during a study of shared clonotypes between healthy human individuals. In the study overall: CD4 naive and memory got three plates each, CD8 naive two, CD8 memory one. Whole-study findings and limits: Naive subsets tended to show greater estimated richness than memory subsets. Non-shared clonotypes had lower generation probabilities than clonotypes shared by all four sorted-subset donors.

A note on this clone: The target antigen is unknown.

Clones were read by immunoSEQ multiplex PCR, and TCRdb kept only the in-frame ones, dropping some. The repertoire consists of 2.5 million or so clones, with around 94% occurring once and the leading ten covering around 0.15%. Trimming removed 7 bases from V and 0 bases from J; junction bases left unmatched: 4. CDR1 is SGHRS and CDR2 is YFSETQ in the germline V gene. This CDR3 is built from 15 residues. Sequencing was carried out using naive CD4+ T cells sorted from blood. The subset is: CD45RA+ positively selected. The sequence derives from a man aged 18 to 35 in good health. The V gene is TRBV5-1, the J gene TRBJ2-5; 12 bases are a match to TRBD2. The CDR3: CASHGTSGYQETQYF. CDR3 DNA sequence: TGCGCCAGCCACGGGACTAGCGGGTACCAAGAGACCCAGTACTTC. The full variable domain, rest sourced from reference TRBV5-1 and TRBJ2-5, is KAGVTQTPRYLIKTRGQQVTLSCSPISGHRSVSWYQQTPGQGLQFLFEYFSETQRNKGNFPGRFSGRQFSNSRSEMNVSTLELGDSALYLCASHGTSGYQETQYFGPGTRLLVL.